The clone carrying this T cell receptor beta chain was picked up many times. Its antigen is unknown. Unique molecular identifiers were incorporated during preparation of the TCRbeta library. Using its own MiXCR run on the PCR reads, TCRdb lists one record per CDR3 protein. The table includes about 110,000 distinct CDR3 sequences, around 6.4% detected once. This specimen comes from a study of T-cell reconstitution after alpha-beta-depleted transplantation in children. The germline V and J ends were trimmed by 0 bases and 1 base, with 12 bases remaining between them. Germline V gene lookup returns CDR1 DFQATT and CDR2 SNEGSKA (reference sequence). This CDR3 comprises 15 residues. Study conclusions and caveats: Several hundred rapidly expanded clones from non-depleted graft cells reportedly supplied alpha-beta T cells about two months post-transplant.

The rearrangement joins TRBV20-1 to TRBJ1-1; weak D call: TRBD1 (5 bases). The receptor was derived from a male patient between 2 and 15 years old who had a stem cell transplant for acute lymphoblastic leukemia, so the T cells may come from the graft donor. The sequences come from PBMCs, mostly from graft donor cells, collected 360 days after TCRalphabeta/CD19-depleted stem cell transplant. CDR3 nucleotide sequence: TGCAGTGCTAGAGACTCTGGACACCCGAACACTGAAGCTTTCTTT. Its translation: CSARDSGHPNTEAFF.